A selection of T cell receptor beta chains follows, all from one sample in a study of cytomegalovirus exposure and HLA in healthy donors. Sequencing was performed with immunoSEQ multiplex PCR; in TCRdb, only in-frame clones are kept and a portion is missing. The sample has 140,000 or so clones, approximately 67% seen once. Sequenced input: PBMCs. These receptors were taken from a woman aged 55-70 years in good health and CMV-seronegative. CDR3s include the opening cysteine and the closing phenylalanine or tryptophan. D genes are given only for firm matches.

j_call d_call v_call cdr3_aa cdr3_nt
TRBJ2-7 - TRBV6-1 CASTEGGSRHEQYF TGTGCCAGCACCGAAGGGGGTTCCCGCCACGAGCAGTACTTC
TRBJ2-5 TRBD2 TRBV11-2 CASSTGGTWFQETQYF TGTGCCAGCAGCACCGGGGGGACCTGGTTCCAAGAGACCCAGTACTTC
TRBJ2-2 TRBD2 TRBV7-8 CASSQLEGGSRTGELFF TGTGCCAGCAGCCAATTAGAAGGCGGGAGTAGGACCGGGGAGCTGTTTTTT
TRBJ1-5 TRBD1 TRBV27 CASSPWDRGDQPQHF TGTGCCAGCAGTCCCTGGGACAGGGGGGATCAGCCCCAGCATTTT
TRBJ2-7 TRBD2 TRBV5-1 CASSPDSGSGSYEQYF TGCGCCAGCAGCCCGGACAGCGGTAGCGGGAGCTACGAGCAGTACTTC
TRBJ1-5 TRBD1 TRBV28 CASRMSSQGVWQPQHF TGTGCCAGCAGGATGAGCTCACAGGGGGTGTGGCAGCCCCAGCATTTT
TRBJ1-5 TRBD1 TRBV28 CASGHGQGAVNQPQHF TGTGCCAGCGGGCACGGACAGGGGGCCGTCAATCAGCCCCAGCATTTT
TRBJ2-3 TRBD1 TRBV23-1 CASSQGDSSTDTQYF TGCGCCAGCAGCCAAGGGGACAGTAGCACAGATACGCAGTATTTT
TRBJ1-1 TRBD1 TRBV6-5 CASSYGQATEAFF TGTGCCAGCAGTTACGGACAGGCAACTGAAGCTTTCTTT
TRBJ2-1 TRBD1 TRBV6-1 CASLGTGGGEQFF TGTGCCAGCCTTGGGACAGGGGGCGGGGAGCAGTTCTTC
TRBJ2-1 TRBD1 TRBV19 CASTVGQGGYSEQFF TGTGCCAGTACTGTGGGACAGGGAGGGTACAGTGAGCAGTTCTTC
TRBJ1-1 - TRBV29-1 CSVEQGGMTEAFF TGCAGCGTTGAACAGGGCGGTATGACTGAAGCTTTCTTT